This entry lists 32 T cell receptor beta chains sequenced from one sample in a study of identifying expanded T cells in peripheral blood. Generated by immunoSEQ multiplex PCR, the TCRdb table keeps only in-frame clones and is missing some. The sample shows about 89,000 clones, approximately 83% of them seen only once. Sequencing was done on a sample of blood. The receptors here all came from a person aged 18 to 70 in good health.

Regarding this clone: Sequence at one end of the junction differs from germline and may be a read error. The gene calls are TRBV5-6 and TRBJ1-2, with no clear D. CDR1 is SGHDT and CDR2 is YYEEEE in the germline V gene. The CDR3 is made up of 13 amino acids. CDR3 bases: TGTGCCAGCAGCCCATATTTAGCTAATGGGTACACCTTC. This codes for CASSPYLANGYTF.

The chain is built from TRBV4-1 and TRBJ1-2, with D unresolved. CDR1 is MGHRA and CDR2 is YSYEKL in the germline V gene. This CDR3 has 14 amino acids. Trimming left V 1 base short and J 0 bases short, with 6 bases between. The DNA of the CDR3 is TGCGCCAGCAGCCAAGCAACAGCTAACTATGGCTACACCTTC. It is translated as CASSQATANYGYTF.

This chain joins TRBV2 and TRBJ2-2, with unresolved D. Germline CDR1 reads SNHLY; CDR2 reads FYNNEI. V lost 7 bases and J 1 base, leaving 4 bases between the germline ends. CDR3 length: 12 residues. CDR3 sequence: CASTWNTGELFF. The CDR3 DNA reads as TGTGCCAGCACCTGGAACACCGGGGAGCTGTTTTTT.

This chain connects TRBV5-1 to TRBJ2-2; TRBD1 agrees at 9 bases. Per germline, CDR1 SGHRS and CDR2 YFSETQ. J lost 5 bases, V lost 6 bases, and 5 bases had no gene match. The CDR3 length is 14 residues. The CDR3 reads CASTTGGRTGELFF. CDR3 coding DNA: TGCGCCAGCACAACAGGGGGCAGAACCGGGGAGCTGTTTTTT.

V usage is TRBV10-2 and J usage is TRBJ2-5, with TRBD2 matching over 9 bases. CDR3 length: 14 amino acids. Germline V gene lookup returns CDR1 WSHSY and CDR2 SAAADI. Germline trimming cut 9 bases from V and 2 bases from J; bases unmatched to any gene: 7. CDR3 sequence (DNA): TGCGCCAGTAGTCTGACTAGCGGTCAAGAGACCCAGTACTTC. Encoded protein: CASSLTSGQETQYF.

The V call is TRBV7-9, the J call TRBJ1-1, with D tentatively TRBD1 (5 bases). Between the trimmed V and J ends, which lost 7 bases and 1 base, there was a span of 19 bases. The germline gives CDR1 SEHNR, CDR2 FQNEAQ (reference sequence). The CDR3 consists of 16 residues. In DNA, the CDR3 is TGTGCCAGCACCACCCGGTGGGGGGTAAAGAACACTGAAGCTTTCTTT. Protein sequence: CASTTRWGVKNTEAFF. The complete variable domain, with remaining parts taken from reference TRBV7-9 and TRBJ1-1, reads DTGVSQNPRHKITKRGQNVTFRCDPISEHNRLYWYRQTLGQGPEFLTYFQNEAQLEKSRLLSDRFSAERPKGSFSTLEIQRTEQGDSAMYLCASTTRWGVKNTEAFFGQGTRLTVV.

This chain joins TRBV7-6 and TRBJ2-5; D might be TRBD1 (6 bases). Trimming took 3 bases from V and 3 from J, leaving 11 bases between them. The CDR3 has 14 residues. From germline, CDR1 is SGHVS and CDR2 FNYEAQ. This CDR3 is CASSFQTGKETQYF. For the CDR3, the DNA is TGTGCCAGCAGCTTTCAAACAGGGAAAGAGACCCAGTACTTC.

The chain recombines TRBV10-3 with TRBJ1-3; 7 nucleotides match TRBD1. The CDR3 length is 13 residues. Germline CDR1 is ENHRY and CDR2 is SYGVKD. The trim removed 2 bases at V and 9 bases at J, leaving 4 bases unmatched. The CDR3 region is CAISEPGQATIYF. The CDR3 nucleotides are TGTGCCATCAGTGAGCCCGGACAGGCCACCATATATTTT.

The chain links TRBV10-2 to TRBJ1-6, with D maybe TRBD1 (5 bases). Deletions cut 3 bases from V and 8 bases from J, with 8 bases between. The CDR3 covers 13 residues. From germline, CDR1 is WSHSY and CDR2 SAAADI. The CDR3 nucleotides read TGCGCCAGCAGTGACCAGGGATATTCACCCCTCCACTTT. Protein: CASSDQGYSPLHF.

J is TRBJ1-5 and V is TRBV19; tentative D call: TRBD1 (6 bases). V lost 6 bases to trimming and J lost 6 bases, with 12 bases between them. The germline gives CDR1 LNHDA, CDR2 SQIVND (reference sequence). The CDR3 loop spans 13 amino acids. CDR3 DNA: TGTGCCAGTAGATACAGGGAGGGTCAGCCCCAGCATTTT. Translated, it gives CASRYREGQPQHF.

The chain uses TRBV7-9 and TRBJ2-7; D is possibly TRBD2 (5 bases). Germline CDR1 SEHNR, CDR2 FQNEAQ (reference sequence). The CDR3 has 14 residues. V lost 7 bases and J lost 3, with 16 bases in between. CDR3 sequence: CASTSEEVYYEQYF. The DNA of the CDR3 is TGTGCCAGCACCTCCGAGGAGGTTTACTACGAGCAGTACTTC.

The rearrangement joins TRBV4-1 to TRBJ2-7; TRBD2 is a possible D gene (6 bases). Trimming took off 4 bases at V and 5 bases at J, with 15 bases between the two ends. CDR3 length: 14 residues. Germline CDR1 and CDR2: MGHRA and YSYEKL. CDR3 loop: CASSLGGDLDEQYF. DNA of the CDR3: TGCGCCAGCAGCCTCGGCGGGGATCTGGACGAGCAGTACTTC.

This clone occurred a few times. The chain combines TRBV18 with TRBJ1-1; no clear D gene. Germline lookup yields CDR1 KGHSH and CDR2 LQKENI. The CDR3 has 14 amino acids. V gave up 2 bases and J gave up 1 base, with 8 bases separating them. The CDR3 nucleotides are TGTGCCAGCTCACCAACGGCAGGGAACACTGAAGCTTTCTTT. Its protein product is CASSPTAGNTEAFF.

There are a few counts of this clone. The chain links TRBV29-1 to TRBJ1-1; D remains unclear. There are 12 residues in the CDR3. In germline, CDR1 is SQVTM, CDR2 ANQGSEA. Trimming took 6 bases from V and 6 from J, leaving 14 bases between them. CDR3 amino acids: CSVYTMGSEAFF. The CDR3 DNA follows: TGCAGCGTCTACACCATGGGCTCTGAAGCTTTCTTT.

The V call is TRBV25-1, the J call TRBJ2-7, with D tentatively TRBD1 (6 bases). CDR3 length: 17 residues. V was pared by 2 bases and J by 6 bases, with 23 bases between. From germline, CDR1 is MGHDK and CDR2 SYGVNS. CDR3 protein: CASSEAAERTGLVEQYF. The CDR3 DNA reads TGTGCCAGCAGTGAAGCGGCCGAGAGAACAGGGCTAGTCGAGCAGTACTTC.

The table lists this clone with a count of one. The rearrangement links TRBV2 to TRBJ1-1; D remains ambiguous. The V gene's germline CDR1 is SNHLY and CDR2 FYNNEI. V shed 5 bases and J shed 1 base, with 11 bases lying between them. CDR3 size: 14 residues. Here the CDR3 reads CASSPTRRNTEAFF. The CDR3 region has the DNA TGTGCCAGCAGTCCCACCCGGCGGAACACTGAAGCTTTCTTT.

The gene calls are TRBV5-1 and TRBJ2-5; D tentatively fits TRBD1 or TRBD2 (5 bases each). This CDR3 is built from 13 residues. V was cut by 5 bases and J by 5 bases, with 13 bases left in between. The germline V gene encodes CDR1 SGHRS and CDR2 YFSETQ. CDR3 in DNA: TGCGCCAGCAGTCGAGGGGACGAGGAGACCCAGTACTTC. Amino acids: CASSRGDEETQYF.

The V and J genes are TRBV30 and TRBJ2-1, with TRBD2 as a possible D gene (6 bases). Germline V CDR1 and CDR2: GTSNPN, SVGIG (reference sequence). V lost 5 bases to trimming and J lost 12 bases, with 20 bases between them. The CDR3 extends over 13 amino acids. The DNA of the CDR3 is TGTGCCTGGGGGGCGGGACTCCCGTACGGGCAGTTCTTC. It specifies CAWGAGLPYGQFF.

V gene TRBV19 combines with J gene TRBJ1-2; tentative D call: TRBD1 (5 bases). Trimming removed 3 bases from V and 9 bases from J, with 11 bases in between. From germline, CDR1 is LNHDA and CDR2 SQIVND (reference sequence). The CDR3 spans 12 residues. Written as DNA, the CDR3 is TGTGCCAGTAGTATGTCGACAGATCGCTACACCTTC. Translated: CASSMSTDRYTF. Combining the CDR3 with reference TRBV19 and TRBJ1-2 gives the whole variable domain DGGITQSPKYLFRKEGQNVTLSCEQNLNHDAMYWYRQDPGQGLRLIYYSQIVNDFQKGDIAEGYSVSREKKESFPLTVTSAQKNPTAFYLCASSMSTDRYTFGSGTRLTVV.

This rearrangement joins TRBV6-5 to TRBJ1-1, with 8 nucleotides matching TRBD1. The CDR3 runs 15 residues. Unmatched junction bases numbered 4, after V lost 0 bases and J lost 4 bases. Germline values: CDR1 MNHEY, CDR2 SVGAGI. CDR3 sequence reads: CASSYSDRVGTEAFF. The DNA for the CDR3 is TGTGCCAGCAGTTACTCGGACAGGGTCGGCACTGAAGCTTTCTTT.

This chain joins TRBV4-3 and TRBJ1-6; 11 bases align to TRBD1. CDR3 length: 16 amino acids. J lost 12 bases, V lost 0 bases, and 7 bases had no gene match. The germline V gene encodes CDR1 LGHNA and CDR2 YSLEER. The CDR3 DNA reads TGCGCCAGCAGCCAAGATCTCGGGACAGGGGGAATACCCCTCCACTTT. It translates to CASSQDLGTGGIPLHF.

J is TRBJ1-4 and V is TRBV30; no clear D. Germline assignment: CDR1 GTSNPN and CDR2 SVGIG (reference sequence). This CDR3 is 16 amino acids long. V was trimmed by 5 bases and J by 3 bases, leaving 19 bases between them. CDR3 protein: CAWGWSGGGSNEKLFF. The CDR3 bases are TGTGCCTGGGGCTGGTCGGGAGGTGGGTCTAATGAAAAACTGTTTTTT.

This clone showed up just once. DNA for the CDR3: TGCGCCAGCAGCCCCCGGGACAGCTCCTACGAGCAGTACTTC. Amino acids: CASSPRDSSYEQYF. The chain combines TRBV5-1 with TRBJ2-7; the match to TRBD1 covers 7 bases. Germline assignment: CDR1 SGHRS and CDR2 YFSETQ. J gave up 0 bases and V 4 bases, and 4 bases lay outside the gene matches. This CDR3 spans 14 amino acids.

The chain carries TRBV18 and TRBJ1-2; D is ambiguous. V shed 3 bases and J shed 3 bases, with 8 bases lying between them. The germline V gene has CDR1 KGHSH and CDR2 LQKENI. The CDR3 contains 13 residues. As DNA, the CDR3 is TGTGCCAGCTCACCGAACGGTGACTATGGCTACACCTTC. It is translated as CASSPNGDYGYTF. Using reference TRBV18 and TRBJ1-2 for the parts outside the CDR3, the full variable domain is NAGVMQNPRHLVRRRGQEARLRCSPMKGHSHVYWYRQLPEEGLKFMVYLQKENIIDESGMPKERFSAEFPKEGPSILRIQQVVRGDSAAYFCASSPNGDYGYTFGSGTRLTVV.

This rearrangement joins TRBV14 to TRBJ1-1; 7 bases align to TRBD1. The V and J ends lost 0 bases and 11 bases, in that order; junction bases with no gene match: 12. CDR1 and CDR2 (germline): SGHDN, FVKESK. The CDR3 runs 15 residues. The CDR3 DNA is TGTGCCAGCAGCCAAGAGGGACAGCCGCCGGGTCGGGCTTTCTTT. Protein: CASSQEGQPPGRAFF.

J is TRBJ2-1 and V is TRBV5-1; D remains ambiguous. The V and J ends lost 4 bases and 3 bases respectively, with 8 bases between them. This CDR3 is built from 13 residues. CDR1 is SGHRS, CDR2 YFSETQ, per germline. CDR3 region: CASSGDGYNEQFF. The CDR3 DNA sequence: TGCGCCAGCAGCGGCGACGGCTACAATGAGCAGTTCTTC.

A word on this clone: The CDR3 end shows no conserved phenylalanine or tryptophan, and so a read error is likely. Because the CDR3's place on the DNA is in doubt, the DNA is left out and the CDR3 is given as listed by TCRdb. This chain links TRBV30 with TRBJ1-1. The CDR3 contains 8 residues when both ends are counted. Germline loops: CDR1 GTSNPN, CDR2 SVGIG (reference sequence). The CDR3 sequence: CAWSDRLS.

This chain joins TRBV15 and TRBJ2-7; no clear D. CDR3 length equals 12 residues. Germline CDR1 LNHNV, CDR2 YYDKDF (reference sequence). Trimming took off 0 bases at V and 9 bases at J, with 9 bases between the two ends. The CDR3 sequence: CATSRDKVVQYF. Here the CDR3 DNA reads TGTGCCACCAGCAGAGATAAAGTTGTGCAGTACTTC. The full variable domain, with the rest looked up from reference TRBV15 and TRBJ2-7, is DAMVIQNPRYQVTQFGKPVTLSCSQTLNHNVMYWYQQKSSQAPKLLFHYYDKDFNNEADTPDNFQSRRPNTSFCFLDIRSPGLGDTAMYLCATSRDKVVQYFGPGTRLTVT.

This chain uses TRBV9 with TRBJ2-1, with TRBD1 identical over 10 bases. This CDR3 has 14 residues. V trimming: 3 bases; J trimming: 7 bases; junction bases outside the gene matches: 4. Germline V lookup: CDR1 SGDLS, CDR2 YYNGEE. CDR3 residues: CASSARDRGNEQFF. CDR3 bases: TGTGCCAGCAGCGCCCGGGACAGGGGAAATGAGCAGTTCTTC.

The V call is TRBV5-6, the J call TRBJ2-5; no firm D call. Germline V gene sequence: CDR1 SGHDT, CDR2 YYEEEE. Trimming stripped 1 base from V and 2 bases from J, with 15 bases between. The CDR3 totals 16 residues. This CDR3 is CASSLRSGVGQETQYF. As DNA, the CDR3 is TGTGCCAGCAGCTTGCGGTCGGGTGTAGGGCAAGAGACCCAGTACTTC.

The rearrangement joins TRBV11-2 to TRBJ2-7, with 11 bases matching TRBD2. The CDR3 has 14 residues. J gave up 3 bases and V 5 bases, and 3 bases lay outside the gene matches. Germline V gene data show CDR1 as SGHAT and CDR2 as FQNNGV. The CDR3 nucleotides read TGTGCCAGCAGCGCTAGCGGGGGGAACTACGAGCAGTACTTC. Translation: CASSASGGNYEQYF.

The chain is built from TRBV7-9 and TRBJ2-3; 7 positions match TRBD1. Per germline, CDR1 SEHNR and CDR2 FQNEAQ (reference sequence). Trimming removed 1 base from V and 3 bases from J; junction bases left unmatched: 4. The CDR3 runs to 15 residues. The CDR3 reads CASSLGGQRTDTQYF. In DNA form, the CDR3 reads TGTGCCAGCAGCTTAGGGGGACAGAGAACAGATACGCAGTATTTT. The variable domain in full, with the rest retrieved from reference TRBV7-9 and TRBJ2-3, is DTGVSQNPRHKITKRGQNVTFRCDPISEHNRLYWYRQTLGQGPEFLTYFQNEAQLEKSRLLSDRFSAERPKGSFSTLEIQRTEQGDSAMYLCASSLGGQRTDTQYFGPGTRLTVL.